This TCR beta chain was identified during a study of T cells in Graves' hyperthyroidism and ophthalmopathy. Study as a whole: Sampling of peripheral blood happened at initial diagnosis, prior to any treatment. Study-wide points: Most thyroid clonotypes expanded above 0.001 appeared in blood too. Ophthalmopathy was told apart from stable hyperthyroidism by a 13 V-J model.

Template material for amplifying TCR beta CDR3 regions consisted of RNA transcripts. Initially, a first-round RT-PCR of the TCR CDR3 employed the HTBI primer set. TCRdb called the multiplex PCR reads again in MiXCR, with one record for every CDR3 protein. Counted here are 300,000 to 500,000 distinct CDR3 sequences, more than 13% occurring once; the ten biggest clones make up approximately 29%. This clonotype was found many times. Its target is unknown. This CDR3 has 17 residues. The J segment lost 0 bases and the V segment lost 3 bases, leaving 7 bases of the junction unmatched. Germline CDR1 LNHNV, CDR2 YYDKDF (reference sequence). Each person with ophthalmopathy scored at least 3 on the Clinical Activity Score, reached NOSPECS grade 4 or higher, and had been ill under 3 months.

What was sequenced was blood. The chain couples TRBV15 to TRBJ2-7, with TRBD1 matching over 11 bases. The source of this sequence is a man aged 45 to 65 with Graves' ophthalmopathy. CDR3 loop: CATSRGIGTGGSYEQYF. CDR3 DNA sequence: TGTGCCACCAGCAGGGGGATCGGGACAGGGGGCTCCTACGAGCAGTACTTC.